These 5 T cell receptor beta chains share one sample of origin, sequenced in a study of blood T cell repertoires in COVID-19. Clones were sequenced by immunoSEQ multiplex PCR, and TCRdb holds only the in-frame ones, with some missing. The table lists fewer than 500,000 clones, about nine tenths of them singletons. The specimen was peripheral blood. The receptors originated from a woman aged 25 to 39 with active or convalescent COVID-19.

The sample holds a few counts of this clone. This chain connects TRBV24-1 to TRBJ1-5, with D perhaps matching TRBD1 (6 bases). Germline V CDR1 and CDR2: KGHDR, SFDVKD. Trimming took 0 bases from V and 1 from J, leaving 21 bases between them. The CDR3 runs 20 residues. The CDR3 protein is CATSDLHRGGGLISNQPQHF. The CDR3 nucleotides read TGTGCCACCAGTGATTTGCATAGGGGCGGGGGGCTAATCAGCAATCAGCCCCAGCATTTT.

This clone was observed a handful of times. This chain joins TRBV6-2 or TRBV6-3 and TRBJ2-7; weak D call: TRBD1 (6 bases). Trimming shortened V by 2 bases and J by 4 bases, and 12 bases separated the two germline ends. The length of the CDR3 is 14 residues. Germline V gene sequence: CDR1 MNHEY, CDR2 SVGEGT. In DNA form, the CDR3 reads TGTGCCAGCAGTTACCCCGGACAGCAGTACGAGCAGTACTTC. Its translation: CASSYPGQQYEQYF.

V usage is TRBV19 and J usage is TRBJ1-1, with TRBD1 as a possible D gene (5 bases). The CDR3 runs 14 residues. V gave up 3 bases and J gave up 0 bases, with 8 bases separating them. The germline V gene encodes CDR1 LNHDA and CDR2 SQIVND (reference sequence). Here the CDR3 DNA reads TGTGCCAGTAGTATCGCCAGGGTGAACACTGAAGCTTTCTTT. Its translation: CASSIARVNTEAFF.

The J gene is TRBJ2-1, the V gene TRBV21-1; no DNA check was done on the table's D call, TRBD1. TRBV21-1 is a recognized pseudogene. This CDR3 spans 16 amino acids. CDR3 DNA sequence: TGTGCCAGCAGCCGAGGTCGGGACAGGGGTATCGATGAGCAGTTCTTC. Translating it yields CASSRGRDRGIDEQFF.

Only a few counts were recorded for this clone. Here the CDR3 reads CASSLGQGYYGYTF. DNA of the CDR3: TGTGCCAGCAGCCTTGGACAGGGATACTATGGCTACACCTTC. The chain couples TRBV11-2 to TRBJ1-2; TRBD1 aligns across 8 bases. Germline-derived CDR1 and CDR2 are SGHAT and FQNNGV. The ends lost 5 bases at V and 3 bases at J; junction bases unmatched: 5. The CDR3 contains 14 residues.